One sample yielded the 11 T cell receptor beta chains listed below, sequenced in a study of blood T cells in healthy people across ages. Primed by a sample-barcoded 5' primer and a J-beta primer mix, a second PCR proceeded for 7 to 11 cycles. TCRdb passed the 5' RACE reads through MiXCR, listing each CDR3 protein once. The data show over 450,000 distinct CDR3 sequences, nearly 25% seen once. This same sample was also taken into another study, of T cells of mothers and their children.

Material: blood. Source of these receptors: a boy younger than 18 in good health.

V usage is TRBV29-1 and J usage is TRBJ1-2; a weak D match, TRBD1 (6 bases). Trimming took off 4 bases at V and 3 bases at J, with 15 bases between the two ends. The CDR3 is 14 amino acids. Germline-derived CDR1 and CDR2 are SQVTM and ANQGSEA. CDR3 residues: CSVVLTGSYYGYTF. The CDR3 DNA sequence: TGCAGCGTTGTGCTAACAGGGAGTTACTATGGCTACACCTTC.

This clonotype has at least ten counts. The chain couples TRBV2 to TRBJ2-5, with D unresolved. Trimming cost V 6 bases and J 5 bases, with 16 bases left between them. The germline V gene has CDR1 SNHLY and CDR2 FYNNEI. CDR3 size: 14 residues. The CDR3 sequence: CASRKDPVKETQYF. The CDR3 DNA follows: TGTGCCAGCAGAAAAGACCCGGTGAAGGAGACCCAGTACTTC.

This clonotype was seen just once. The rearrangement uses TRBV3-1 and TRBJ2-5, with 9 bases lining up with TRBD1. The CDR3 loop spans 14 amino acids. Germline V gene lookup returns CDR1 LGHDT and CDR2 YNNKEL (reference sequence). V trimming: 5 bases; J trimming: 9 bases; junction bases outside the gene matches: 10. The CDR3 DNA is TGTGCCAGCAGCTATTTACAGGGGGCGGAGGCCCAGTACTTC. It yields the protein CASSYLQGAEAQYF.

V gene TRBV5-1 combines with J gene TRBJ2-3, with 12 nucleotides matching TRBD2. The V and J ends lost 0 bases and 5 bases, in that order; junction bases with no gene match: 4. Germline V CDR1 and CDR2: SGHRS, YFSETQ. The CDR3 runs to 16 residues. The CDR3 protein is CASSLASGGAKDTQYF. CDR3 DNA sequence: TGCGCCAGCAGCTTGGCTAGCGGGGGGGCGAAAGATACGCAGTATTTT.

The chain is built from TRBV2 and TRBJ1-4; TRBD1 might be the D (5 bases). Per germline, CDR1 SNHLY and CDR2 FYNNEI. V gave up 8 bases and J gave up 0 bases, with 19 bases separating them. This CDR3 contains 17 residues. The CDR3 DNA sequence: TGTGCCAGCCCGAGGGGCAGATCCTCTGCAACTAATGAAAAACTGTTTTTT. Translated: CASPRGRSSATNEKLFF.

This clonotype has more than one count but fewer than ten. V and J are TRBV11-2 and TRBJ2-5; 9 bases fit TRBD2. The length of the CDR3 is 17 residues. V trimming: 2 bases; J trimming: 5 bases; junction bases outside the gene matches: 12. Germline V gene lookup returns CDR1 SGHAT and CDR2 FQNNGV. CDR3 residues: CASSLRRSLAGRETQYF. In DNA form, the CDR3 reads TGTGCCAGCAGCTTACGCCGGAGTCTAGCGGGGAGGGAGACCCAGTACTTC.

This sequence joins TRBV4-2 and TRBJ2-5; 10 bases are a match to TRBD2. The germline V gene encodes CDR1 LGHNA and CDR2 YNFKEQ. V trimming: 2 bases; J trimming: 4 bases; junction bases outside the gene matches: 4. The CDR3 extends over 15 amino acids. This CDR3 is CASSQTTSGIETQYF. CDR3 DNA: TGTGCCAGCAGCCAAACCACTAGCGGGATAGAGACCCAGTACTTC.

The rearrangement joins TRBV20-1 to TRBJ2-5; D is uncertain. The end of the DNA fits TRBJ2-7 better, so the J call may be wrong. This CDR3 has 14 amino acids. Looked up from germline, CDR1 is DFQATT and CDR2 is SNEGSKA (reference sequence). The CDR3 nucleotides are TGCAGTGCTATCCAACGGACCCAACCCTACGAGCAGTACTTC. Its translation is CSAIQRTQPYEQYF.

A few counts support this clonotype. CDR3 coding DNA: TGTGCCAGCAGCGCAACCTTGAGGACTAGCCTGGACCAAGAGACCCAGTACTTC. Translation gives CASSATLRTSLDQETQYF. The chain recombines TRBV9 with TRBJ2-5; 8 bases map to TRBD2. The length of the CDR3 is 18 residues. Germline trimming cut 3 bases from V and 0 bases from J; bases unmatched to any gene: 13. CDR1 and CDR2 from the germline V gene are SGDLS and YYNGEE.

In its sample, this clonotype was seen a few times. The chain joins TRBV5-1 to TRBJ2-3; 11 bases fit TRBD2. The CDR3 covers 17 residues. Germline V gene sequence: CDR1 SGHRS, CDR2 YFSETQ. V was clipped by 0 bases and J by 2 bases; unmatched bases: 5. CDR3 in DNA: TGCGCCAGCAGCTTGGAAGGGACTAGCGGATACACAGATACGCAGTATTTT. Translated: CASSLEGTSGYTDTQYF.

In DNA form, the CDR3 reads TGTGCCAGCAGTTACTTGTTACAGCAAGGGGCTGAAGCTTTCTTT. It codes for CASSYLLQQGAEAFF. V gene TRBV6-5 combines with J gene TRBJ1-1; perhaps TRBD1 as D (5 bases). The germline CDR1 and CDR2 sequences are MNHEY and SVGAGI. Trimming left V 1 base short and J 6 bases short, with 15 bases between. The CDR3 extends over 15 amino acids.